The 11 T cell receptor beta chains presented below share a single source sample, sequenced in a study of blood T cell repertoires in COVID-19. Measured with immunoSEQ multiplex PCR; TCRdb has only the in-frame clones, and not every one. The sample has roughly 240,000 clones, roughly 82% seen once. The sample taken for sequencing was peripheral blood. These receptor sequences come from a woman between 70 and 85 years old with acute or convalescent COVID-19.

J is TRBJ1-5 and V is TRBV27; D is uncertain. Germline-derived CDR1 and CDR2 are MNHEY and SMNVEV (reference sequence). Trimming stripped 7 bases from V and 1 base from J, with 11 bases between. The CDR3 is 14 residues long. CDR3 residues: CASKPSLSNQPQHF. The DNA of the CDR3 is TGTGCCAGCAAGCCATCTCTGAGCAATCAGCCCCAGCATTTT.

V and J are TRBV10-3 and TRBJ2-1, with no clear D. V gave up 10 bases and J gave up 2 bases, with 15 bases separating them. In germline, CDR1 is ENHRY, CDR2 SYGVKD. This CDR3 comprises 14 residues. The CDR3 DNA reads as TGTGCCACCAGCAGTTCATCTCCCTACAATGAGCAGTTCTTC. Its protein product is CATSSSSPYNEQFF.

The chain recombines TRBV5-1 with TRBJ2-5, with D possibly matching TRBD1 (7 bases). Trimming left V 4 bases short and J 4 bases short, with 14 bases between. The CDR3 covers 14 residues. Germline assignment: CDR1 SGHRS and CDR2 YFSETQ. The CDR3 spells CASSVGGGAETQYF. The DNA for the CDR3 is TGCGCCAGCAGCGTAGGGGGCGGGGCAGAGACCCAGTACTTC. Combining the CDR3 with reference TRBV5-1 and TRBJ2-5 gives the whole variable domain KAGVTQTPRYLIKTRGQQVTLSCSPISGHRSVSWYQQTPGQGLQFLFEYFSETQRNKGNFPGRFSGRQFSNSRSEMNVSTLELGDSALYLCASSVGGGAETQYFGPGTRLLVL.

This rearrangement joins TRBV9 to TRBJ2-1; 8 bases agree with TRBD2. The CDR3 covers 16 residues. Germline CDR1 is SGDLS and CDR2 is YYNGEE. Trimming cost V 0 bases and J 4 bases; bases outside gene matches: 6. The CDR3 spells CASSVALAGGYNEQFF. DNA for the CDR3: TGTGCCAGCAGCGTAGCATTGGCGGGGGGATACAATGAGCAGTTCTTC.

The J gene is TRBJ1-5, the V gene TRBV2, with D unresolved. This CDR3 has 15 residues. Germline CDR1 SNHLY, CDR2 FYNNEI. The V end lost 2 bases, the J end lost 3 bases, and 11 bases lay between the germline ends. The CDR3 sequence is CASSERMAYNQPQHF. The CDR3 nucleotides are TGTGCCAGCAGTGAAAGAATGGCTTACAATCAGCCCCAGCATTTT.

This chain joins TRBV14 and TRBJ1-6; D uncertain. Germline CDR1 reads SGHDN; CDR2 reads FVKESK. Trimming stripped 0 bases from V and 6 bases from J, with 3 bases between. The CDR3 spans 13 residues. The CDR3 spells CASSQDLNSPLHF. DNA for the CDR3: TGTGCCAGCAGCCAAGATCTTAATTCACCCCTCCACTTT.

Comments on this clone: The sample has other DNA sequences that encode this CDR3 too. The chain recombines TRBV5-1 with TRBJ2-1; 12 bases fit TRBD2. Germline loops: CDR1 SGHRS, CDR2 YFSETQ. The CDR3 has 15 residues. With V trimmed by 4 bases and J by 7 bases, 6 bases remained unmatched. CDR3 in DNA: TGCGCCAGCAGCCCCGGACTAGCGGGGTCGAATGAGCAGTTCTTC. Its translation is CASSPGLAGSNEQFF.

This clone was observed a single time. The CDR3 is CAPSSTGTRGGAGQETQYF. The CDR3 DNA reads as TGCGCCCCCAGCTCAACCGGGACTCGCGGGGGGGCCGGCCAAGAGACCCAGTACTTC. The rearrangement joins TRBV5-1 to TRBJ2-5; 9 nucleotides line up with TRBD2. V lost 10 bases, J lost 1 base, and 23 bases stayed unmatched. This CDR3 spans 19 amino acids. Germline V lookup: CDR1 SGHRS, CDR2 YFSETQ.

V is TRBV19 and J is TRBJ2-1, with TRBD1 identical over 9 bases. Germline-derived CDR1 and CDR2 are LNHDA and SQIVND (reference sequence). V shed 3 bases, J shed 7 bases, and the junction held 10 bases outside the gene matches. The CDR3 is 16 amino acids. CDR3 DNA sequence: TGTGCCAGTAGTATTATAGGACAGGGGAGGCCTAATGAGCAGTTCTTC. Translation: CASSIIGQGRPNEQFF.

The V gene is TRBV9, the J gene TRBJ2-1, with D perhaps TRBD1 (5 bases). Germline V gene data show CDR1 as SGDLS and CDR2 as YYNGEE. V lost 0 bases and J 10 bases, leaving 11 bases between the germline ends. The CDR3 runs 13 residues. As DNA, the CDR3 is TGTGCCAGCAGCGTAGTAGTCCGACAGGAGCAGTTCTTC. Encoded protein: CASSVVVRQEQFF. The full variable domain, rest sourced from reference TRBV9 and TRBJ2-1, is DSGVTQTPKHLITATGQRVTLRCSPRSGDLSVYWYQQSLDQGLQFLIQYYNGEERAKGNILERFSAQQFPDLHSELNLSSLELGDSALYFCASSVVVRQEQFFGPGTRLTVL.

A single count supports this clone. The J gene is TRBJ2-3, the V gene TRBV9, with 8 nucleotides matching TRBD2. The V segment lost 0 bases and the J segment 1 base; nucleotides outside the gene matches: 7. Germline loops: CDR1 SGDLS, CDR2 YYNGEE. The CDR3 consists of 17 residues. CDR3 sequence: CASSVDGAGARTDTQYF. The CDR3 DNA follows: TGTGCCAGCAGCGTAGATGGAGCGGGGGCGCGCACAGATACGCAGTATTTT.